This entry features one T cell receptor beta chain sequence. Its antigen remains unidentified. This entry comes from a study of shared clonotypes between healthy human individuals. Study observations and caveats: Naive subsets tended to show greater estimated richness than memory subsets.

Repertoires were generated with immunoSEQ multiplex PCR, while TCRdb's copy carries only in-frame clones and drops some. The repertoire has around 560,000 clones, 85% to 95% of them found once; the top ten carry approximately 0.11%. The CDR3 is made up of 12 amino acids. Germline V gene data show CDR1 as SGHAT and CDR2 as FQNNGV. V was pared by 10 bases and J by 0 bases, with 10 bases between. Terminally differentiated effector memory CD45RA+ cells were left out of the naive CD8 fraction, which was CD45RO-negative and positively selected for CCR7. Sequenced input: naive CD8+ T cells sorted from blood. The chain is built from TRBV11-2 and TRBJ2-7; D is possibly TRBD2 (6 bases). The clonotype originates from a woman in her twenties or thirties in good health. The CDR3, as DNA: TGTGCCACGTCGGGGGACTCCTACGAGCAGTACTTC. Translated: CATSGDSYEQYF.